Detailed here is one TCR beta chain. The data belong to a study of shared T cell receptors in the human thymus. Profiled with immunoSEQ multiplex PCR; TCRdb holds only in-frame clones, not every one. The sample lists some 720,000 clones; roughly 90% were seen once. The CDR3 sequence is 16 residues long. CDR1 LNHNV and CDR2 YYDKDF come from the germline V gene (reference sequence). Trimming pared 2 bases from V and 12 bases from J, leaving 23 bases between. The same data also contributed to another study, on human thymus T cells.

The V and J genes are TRBV15 and TRBJ2-1, with D tentatively TRBD1 (6 bases). Sequencing was performed on thymocytes. The clonotype originates from a boy under two years old with a congenital heart defect. The CDR3 sequence: CATSRKERSTGSVQFF. The CDR3 DNA follows: TGTGCCACCAGCAGAAAGGAGAGGTCGACAGGATCGGTGCAGTTCTTC.